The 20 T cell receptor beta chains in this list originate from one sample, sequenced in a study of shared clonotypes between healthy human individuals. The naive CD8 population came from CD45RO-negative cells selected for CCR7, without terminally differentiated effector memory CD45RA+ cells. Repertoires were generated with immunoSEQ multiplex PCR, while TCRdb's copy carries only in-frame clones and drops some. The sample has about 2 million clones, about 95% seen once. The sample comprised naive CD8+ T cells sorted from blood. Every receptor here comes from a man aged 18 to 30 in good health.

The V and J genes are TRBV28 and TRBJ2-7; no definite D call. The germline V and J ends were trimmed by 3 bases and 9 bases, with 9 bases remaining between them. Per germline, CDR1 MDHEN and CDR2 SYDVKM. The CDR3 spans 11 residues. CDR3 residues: CASSFSPPQYF. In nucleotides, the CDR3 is TGTGCCAGCAGTTTCTCCCCCCCGCAGTACTTC.

Here the CDR3 DNA reads TGTGCCAGCAGCAAAGCGGCAGGGCAGAAGGTATTGGATGAACGCAATCAGCCCCAGCATTTT. It codes for CASSKAAGQKVLDERNQPQHF. The chain links TRBV21-1 to TRBJ1-5; TRBD1 was called by the table and not checked on the DNA. TRBV21-1 corresponds to a pseudogene. The CDR3 runs to 21 residues.

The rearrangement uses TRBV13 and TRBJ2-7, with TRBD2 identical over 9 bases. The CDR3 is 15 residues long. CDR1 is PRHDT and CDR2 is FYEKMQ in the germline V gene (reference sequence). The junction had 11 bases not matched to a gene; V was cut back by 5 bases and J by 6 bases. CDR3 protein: CASSPAGGRASEQYF. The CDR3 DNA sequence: TGTGCCAGCAGCCCCGCTGGCGGGAGGGCCTCCGAGCAGTACTTC. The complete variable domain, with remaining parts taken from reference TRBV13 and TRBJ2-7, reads AAGVIQSPRHLIKEKRETATLKCYPIPRHDTVYWYQQGPGQDPQFLISFYEKMQSDKGSIPDRFSAQQFSDYHSELNMSSLELGDSALYFCASSPAGGRASEQYFGPGTRLTVT.

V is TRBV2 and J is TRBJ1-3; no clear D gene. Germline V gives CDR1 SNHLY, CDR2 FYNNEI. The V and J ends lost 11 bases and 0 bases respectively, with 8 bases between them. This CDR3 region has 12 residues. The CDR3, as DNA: TGTGCCGCCCTGGACTCTGGAAACACCATATATTTT. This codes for CAALDSGNTIYF.

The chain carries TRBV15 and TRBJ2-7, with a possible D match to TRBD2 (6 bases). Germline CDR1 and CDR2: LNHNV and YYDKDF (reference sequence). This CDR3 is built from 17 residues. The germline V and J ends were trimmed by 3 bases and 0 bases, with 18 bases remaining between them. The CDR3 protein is CATSSFKEGPPSYEQYF. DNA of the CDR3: TGTGCCACCAGCAGCTTCAAGGAGGGGCCCCCCTCCTACGAGCAGTACTTC.

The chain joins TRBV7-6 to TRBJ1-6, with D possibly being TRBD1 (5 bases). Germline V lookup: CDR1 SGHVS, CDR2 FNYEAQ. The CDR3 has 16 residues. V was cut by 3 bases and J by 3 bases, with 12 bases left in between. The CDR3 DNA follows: TGTGCCAGCAGCTTCTCAGGAGGGGACTATAATTCACCCCTCCACTTT. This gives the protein CASSFSGGDYNSPLHF.

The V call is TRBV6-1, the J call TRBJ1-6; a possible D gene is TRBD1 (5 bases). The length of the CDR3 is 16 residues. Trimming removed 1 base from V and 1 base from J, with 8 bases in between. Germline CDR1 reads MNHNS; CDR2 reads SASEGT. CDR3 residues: CASSEEAGSYNSPLHF. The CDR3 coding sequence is TGTGCCAGCAGTGAAGAGGCAGGGTCCTATAATTCACCCCTCCACTTT.

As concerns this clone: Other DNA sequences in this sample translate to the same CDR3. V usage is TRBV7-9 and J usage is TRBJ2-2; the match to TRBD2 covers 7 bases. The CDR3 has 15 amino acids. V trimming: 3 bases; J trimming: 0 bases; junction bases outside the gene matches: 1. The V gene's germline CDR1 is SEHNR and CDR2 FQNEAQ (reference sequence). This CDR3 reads CASSLAGANTGELFF. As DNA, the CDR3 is TGTGCCAGCAGCTTGGCGGGAGCGAACACCGGGGAGCTGTTTTTT.

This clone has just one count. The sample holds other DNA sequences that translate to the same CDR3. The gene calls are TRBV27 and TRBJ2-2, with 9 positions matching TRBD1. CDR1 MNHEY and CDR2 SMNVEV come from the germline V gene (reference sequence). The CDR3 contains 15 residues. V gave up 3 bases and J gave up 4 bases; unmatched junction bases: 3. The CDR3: CASSFGQGSTGELFF. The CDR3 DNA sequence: TGTGCCAGCAGTTTTGGACAGGGGAGCACCGGGGAGCTGTTTTTT.

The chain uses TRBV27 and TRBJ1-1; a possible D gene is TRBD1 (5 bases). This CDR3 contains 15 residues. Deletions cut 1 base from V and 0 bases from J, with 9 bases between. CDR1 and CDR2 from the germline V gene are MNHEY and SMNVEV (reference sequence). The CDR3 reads CASSLFWGMNTEAFF. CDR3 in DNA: TGTGCCAGCAGTTTATTTTGGGGGATGAACACTGAAGCTTTCTTT.

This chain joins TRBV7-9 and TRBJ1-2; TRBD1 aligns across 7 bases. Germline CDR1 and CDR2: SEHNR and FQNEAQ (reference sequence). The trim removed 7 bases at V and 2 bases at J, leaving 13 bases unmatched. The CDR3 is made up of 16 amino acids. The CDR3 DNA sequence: TGTGCCAGCACCAACTTAGGAAAGGGGGCGAACTATGGCTACACCTTC. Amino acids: CASTNLGKGANYGYTF. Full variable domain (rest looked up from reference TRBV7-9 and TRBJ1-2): DTGVSQNPRHKITKRGQNVTFRCDPISEHNRLYWYRQTLGQGPEFLTYFQNEAQLEKSRLLSDRFSAERPKGSFSTLEIQRTEQGDSAMYLCASTNLGKGANYGYTFGSGTRLTVV.

CDR3 residues: CASSSRGAAGELFF. CDR3 DNA: TGTGCCAGCAGCTCCCGCGGGGCGGCCGGGGAGCTGTTTTTT. The gene calls are TRBV13 and TRBJ2-2; D may be TRBD2 (6 bases). CDR1 and CDR2 from the germline V gene are PRHDT and FYEKMQ (reference sequence). CDR3 length: 14 amino acids. V lost 4 bases and J lost 6, with 12 bases in between.

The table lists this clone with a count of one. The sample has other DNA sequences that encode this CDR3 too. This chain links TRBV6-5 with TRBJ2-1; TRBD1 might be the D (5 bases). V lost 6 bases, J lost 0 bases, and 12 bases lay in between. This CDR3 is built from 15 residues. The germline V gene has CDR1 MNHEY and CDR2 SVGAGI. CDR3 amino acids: CASSPDSSSYNEQFF. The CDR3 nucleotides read TGTGCCAGCAGCCCCGACAGCAGCTCCTACAATGAGCAGTTCTTC.

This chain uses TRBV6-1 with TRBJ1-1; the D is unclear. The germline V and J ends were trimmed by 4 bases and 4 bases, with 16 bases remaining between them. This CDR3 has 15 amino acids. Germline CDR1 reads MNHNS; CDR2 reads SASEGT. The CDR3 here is CASSAETPPVTEAFF. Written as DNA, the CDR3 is TGTGCCAGCAGTGCAGAGACACCCCCGGTCACTGAAGCTTTCTTT.

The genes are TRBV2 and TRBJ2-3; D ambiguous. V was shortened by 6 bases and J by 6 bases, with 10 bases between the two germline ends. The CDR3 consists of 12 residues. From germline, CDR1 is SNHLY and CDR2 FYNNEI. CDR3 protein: CASSGQSDTQYF. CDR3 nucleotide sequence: TGTGCCAGCAGCGGCCAGTCGGATACGCAGTATTTT.

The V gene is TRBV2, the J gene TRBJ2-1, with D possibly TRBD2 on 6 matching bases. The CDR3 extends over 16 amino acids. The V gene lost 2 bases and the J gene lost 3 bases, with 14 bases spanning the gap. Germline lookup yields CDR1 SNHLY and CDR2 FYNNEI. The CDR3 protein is CASSEREKTSYNEQFF. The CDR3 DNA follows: TGTGCCAGCAGTGAACGGGAGAAGACTAGCTACAATGAGCAGTTCTTC.

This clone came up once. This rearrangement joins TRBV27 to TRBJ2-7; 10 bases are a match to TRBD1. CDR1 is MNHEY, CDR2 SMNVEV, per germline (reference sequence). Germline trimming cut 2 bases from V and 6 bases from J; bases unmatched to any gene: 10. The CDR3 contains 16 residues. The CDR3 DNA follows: TGTGCCAGCAGTTTAATAGGTTGGACAGGGGGGACCGAGCAGTACTTC. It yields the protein CASSLIGWTGGTEQYF.

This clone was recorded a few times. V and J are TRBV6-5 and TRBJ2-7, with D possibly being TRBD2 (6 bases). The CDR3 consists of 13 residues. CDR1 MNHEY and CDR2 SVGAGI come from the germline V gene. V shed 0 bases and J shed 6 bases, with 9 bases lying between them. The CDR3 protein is CASSYSVGGEQYF. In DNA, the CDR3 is TGTGCCAGCAGTTACTCGGTGGGGGGCGAGCAGTACTTC.

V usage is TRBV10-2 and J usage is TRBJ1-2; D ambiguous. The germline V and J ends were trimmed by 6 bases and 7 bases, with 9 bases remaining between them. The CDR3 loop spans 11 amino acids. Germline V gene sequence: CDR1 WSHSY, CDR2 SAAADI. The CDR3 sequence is CASRDFIGYTF. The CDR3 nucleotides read TGCGCCAGCAGGGACTTTATTGGCTACACCTTC.

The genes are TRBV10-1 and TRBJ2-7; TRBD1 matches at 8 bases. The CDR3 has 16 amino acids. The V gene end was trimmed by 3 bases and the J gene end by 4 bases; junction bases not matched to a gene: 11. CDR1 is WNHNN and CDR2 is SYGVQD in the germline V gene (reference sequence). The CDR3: CASSDHGQGPHYEQYF. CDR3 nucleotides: TGCGCCAGCAGTGATCATGGACAGGGACCCCATTACGAGCAGTACTTC.